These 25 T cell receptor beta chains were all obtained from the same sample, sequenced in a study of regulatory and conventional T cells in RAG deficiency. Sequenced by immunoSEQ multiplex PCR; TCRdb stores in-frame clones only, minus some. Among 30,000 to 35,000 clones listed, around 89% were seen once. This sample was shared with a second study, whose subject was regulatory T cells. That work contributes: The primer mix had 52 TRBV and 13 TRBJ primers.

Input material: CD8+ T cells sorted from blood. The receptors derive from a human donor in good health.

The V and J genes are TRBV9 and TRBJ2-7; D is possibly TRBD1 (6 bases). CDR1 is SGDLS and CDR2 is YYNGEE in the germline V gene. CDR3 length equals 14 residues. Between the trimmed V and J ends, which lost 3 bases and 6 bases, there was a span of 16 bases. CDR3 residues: CASSEHGTPSEQYF. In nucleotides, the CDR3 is TGTGCCAGCAGCGAACACGGGACACCTTCCGAGCAGTACTTC. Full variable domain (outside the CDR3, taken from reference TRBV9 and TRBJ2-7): DSGVTQTPKHLITATGQRVTLRCSPRSGDLSVYWYQQSLDQGLQFLIQYYNGEERAKGNILERFSAQQFPDLHSELNLSSLELGDSALYFCASSEHGTPSEQYFGPGTRLTVT.

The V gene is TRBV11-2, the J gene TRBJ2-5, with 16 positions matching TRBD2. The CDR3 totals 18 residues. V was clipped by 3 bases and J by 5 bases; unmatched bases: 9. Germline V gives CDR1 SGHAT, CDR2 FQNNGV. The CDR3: CASSLRGTSGRAGETQYF. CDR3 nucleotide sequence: TGTGCCAGCAGCTTGAGAGGGACTAGCGGGAGGGCCGGGGAGACCCAGTACTTC.

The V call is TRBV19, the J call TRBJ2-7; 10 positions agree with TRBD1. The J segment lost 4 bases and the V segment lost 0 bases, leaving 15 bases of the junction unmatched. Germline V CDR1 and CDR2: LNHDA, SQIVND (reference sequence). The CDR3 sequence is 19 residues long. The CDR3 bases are TGTGCCAGTAGTATAGATCCCCCGGGACAGGGGACCTCTACTTACGAGCAGTACTTC. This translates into CASSIDPPGQGTSTYEQYF.

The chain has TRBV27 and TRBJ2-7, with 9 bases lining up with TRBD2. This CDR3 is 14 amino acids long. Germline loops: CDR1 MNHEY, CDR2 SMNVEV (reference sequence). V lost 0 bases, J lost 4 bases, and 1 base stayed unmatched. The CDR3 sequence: CASSLSSGSYEQYF. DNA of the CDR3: TGTGCCAGCAGTTTATCTAGCGGGAGTTACGAGCAGTACTTC.

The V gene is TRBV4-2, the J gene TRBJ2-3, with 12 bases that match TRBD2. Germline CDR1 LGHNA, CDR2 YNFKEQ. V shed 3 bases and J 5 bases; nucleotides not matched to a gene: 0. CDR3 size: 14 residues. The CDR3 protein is CASSQTSGGDTQYF. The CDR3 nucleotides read TGTGCCAGCAGCCAGACTAGCGGGGGAGATACGCAGTATTTT.

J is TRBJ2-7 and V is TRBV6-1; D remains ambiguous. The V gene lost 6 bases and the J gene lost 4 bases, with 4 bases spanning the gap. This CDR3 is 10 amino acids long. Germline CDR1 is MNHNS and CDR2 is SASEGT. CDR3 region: CASSVYEQYF. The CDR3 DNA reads TGTGCCAGCAGCGTATACGAGCAGTACTTC.

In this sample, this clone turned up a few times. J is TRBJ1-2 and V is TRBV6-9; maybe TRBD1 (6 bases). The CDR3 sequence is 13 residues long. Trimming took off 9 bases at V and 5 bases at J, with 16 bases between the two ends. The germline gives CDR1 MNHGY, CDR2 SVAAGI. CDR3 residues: CARGAGRPYGYTF. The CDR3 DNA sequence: TGTGCCAGGGGGGCGGGCAGACCTTATGGCTACACCTTC.

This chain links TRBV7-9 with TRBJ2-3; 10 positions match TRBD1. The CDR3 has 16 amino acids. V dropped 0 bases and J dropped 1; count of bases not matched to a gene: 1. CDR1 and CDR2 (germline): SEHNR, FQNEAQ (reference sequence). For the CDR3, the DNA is TGTGCCAGCAGCTTAGCAGGGACAGGGGGCACAGATACGCAGTATTTT. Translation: CASSLAGTGGTDTQYF.

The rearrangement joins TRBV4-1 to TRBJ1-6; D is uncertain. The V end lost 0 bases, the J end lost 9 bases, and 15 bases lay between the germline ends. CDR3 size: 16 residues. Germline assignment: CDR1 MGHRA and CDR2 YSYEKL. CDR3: CASSQDPIGLTSPLHF. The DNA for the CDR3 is TGCGCCAGCAGCCAAGATCCAATAGGGTTGACTTCACCCCTCCACTTT.

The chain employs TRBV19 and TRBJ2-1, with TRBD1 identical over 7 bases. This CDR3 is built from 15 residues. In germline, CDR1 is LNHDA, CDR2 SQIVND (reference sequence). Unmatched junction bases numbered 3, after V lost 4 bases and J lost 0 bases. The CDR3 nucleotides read TGTGCCAGTAGTACTGCAGGGGGCTCCTACAATGAGCAGTTCTTC. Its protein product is CASSTAGGSYNEQFF.

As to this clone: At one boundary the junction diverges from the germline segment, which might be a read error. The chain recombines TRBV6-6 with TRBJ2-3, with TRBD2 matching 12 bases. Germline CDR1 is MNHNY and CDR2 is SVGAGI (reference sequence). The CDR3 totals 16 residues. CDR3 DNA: TGTGCCAGCAGCCTCGGACTAGCGGGAATAACAGGTACGCAGTATTTT. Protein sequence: CASSLGLAGITGTQYF.

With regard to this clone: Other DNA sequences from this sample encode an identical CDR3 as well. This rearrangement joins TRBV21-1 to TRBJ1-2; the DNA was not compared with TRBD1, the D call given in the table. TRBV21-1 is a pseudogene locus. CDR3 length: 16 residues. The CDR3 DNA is TGTGCTAGCAGCACCGGACAGGGGGCGTGTGAAACTGGCTACACCTTC. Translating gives CASSTGQGACETGYTF.

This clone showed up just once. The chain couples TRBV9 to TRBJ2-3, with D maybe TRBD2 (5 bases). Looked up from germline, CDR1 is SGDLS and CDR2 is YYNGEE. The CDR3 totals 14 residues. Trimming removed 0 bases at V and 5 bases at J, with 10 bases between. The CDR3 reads CASSVEGVVDTQYF. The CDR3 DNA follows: TGTGCCAGCAGCGTAGAGGGAGTAGTAGATACGCAGTATTTT.

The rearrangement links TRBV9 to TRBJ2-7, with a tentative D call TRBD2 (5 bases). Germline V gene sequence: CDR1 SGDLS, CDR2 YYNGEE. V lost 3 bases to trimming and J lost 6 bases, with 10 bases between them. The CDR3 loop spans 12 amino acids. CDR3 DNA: TGTGCCAGCAGCGGTATACTAGGCGAGCAGTACTTC. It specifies CASSGILGEQYF.

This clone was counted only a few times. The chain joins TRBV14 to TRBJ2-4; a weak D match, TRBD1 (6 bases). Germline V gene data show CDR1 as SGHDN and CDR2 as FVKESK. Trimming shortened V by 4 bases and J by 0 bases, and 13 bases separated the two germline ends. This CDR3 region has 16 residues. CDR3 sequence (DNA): TGTGCCAGCAGCCTGAGCACAGGGCTAGCCAAAAACATTCAGTACTTC. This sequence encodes CASSLSTGLAKNIQYF.

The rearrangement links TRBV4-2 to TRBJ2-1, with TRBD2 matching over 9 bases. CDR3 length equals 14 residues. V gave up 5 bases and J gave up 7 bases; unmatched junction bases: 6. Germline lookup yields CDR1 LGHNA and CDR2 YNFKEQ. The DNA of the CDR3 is TGTGCCAGCAGCAAGGGACTAGCCGGGAATGAGCAGTTCTTC. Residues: CASSKGLAGNEQFF.

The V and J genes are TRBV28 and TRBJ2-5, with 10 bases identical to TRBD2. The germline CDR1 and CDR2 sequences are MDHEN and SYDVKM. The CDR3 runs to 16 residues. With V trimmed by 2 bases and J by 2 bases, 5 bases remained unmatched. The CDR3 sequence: CASSLMSGGVQETQYF. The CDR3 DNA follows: TGTGCCAGCAGTTTAATGAGCGGGGGGGTTCAAGAGACCCAGTACTTC.

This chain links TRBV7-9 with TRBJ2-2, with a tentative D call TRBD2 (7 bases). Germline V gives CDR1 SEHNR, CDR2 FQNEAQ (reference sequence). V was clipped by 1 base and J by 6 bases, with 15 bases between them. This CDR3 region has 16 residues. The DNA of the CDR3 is TGTGCCAGCAGCTTAGAAGGGGGGGCAGGGCCCGGGGAGCTGTTTTTT. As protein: CASSLEGGAGPGELFF.

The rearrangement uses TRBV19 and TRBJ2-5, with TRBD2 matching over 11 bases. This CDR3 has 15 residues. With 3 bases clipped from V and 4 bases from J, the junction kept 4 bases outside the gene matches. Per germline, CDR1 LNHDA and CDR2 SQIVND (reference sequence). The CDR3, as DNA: TGTGCCAGTAGTATTAGCGGGGGGGTCCGAGAGACCCAGTACTTC. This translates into CASSISGGVRETQYF.

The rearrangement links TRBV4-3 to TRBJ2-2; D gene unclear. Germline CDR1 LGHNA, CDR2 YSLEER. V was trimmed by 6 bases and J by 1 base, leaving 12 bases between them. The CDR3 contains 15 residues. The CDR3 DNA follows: TGCGCCAGCAGTCCTTCTCACGGGAACACCGGGGAGCTGTTTTTT. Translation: CASSPSHGNTGELFF.

The CDR3 region has the DNA TGTGCCAGCAGCTTAACGTTCGGCAGTGAAGCTTTCTTT. Amino acid sequence: CASSLTFGSEAFF. The rearrangement uses TRBV7-3 and TRBJ1-1; D remains unclear. Germline V CDR1 and CDR2: SGHTA, FQGTGA. This CDR3 is built from 13 residues. V was cut by 0 bases and J by 7 bases, with 9 bases left in between.

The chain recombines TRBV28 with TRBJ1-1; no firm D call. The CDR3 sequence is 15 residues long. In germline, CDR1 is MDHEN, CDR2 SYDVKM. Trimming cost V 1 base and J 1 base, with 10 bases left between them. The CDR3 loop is CASSLYSSGNTEAFF. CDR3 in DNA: TGTGCCAGCAGTTTATACTCGTCGGGGAACACTGAAGCTTTCTTT.

For the CDR3, the DNA is TGTGCCAGCACCCGGACTAGCACAGACTACGAGCAGTACTTC. It codes for CASTRTSTDYEQYF. The chain has TRBV27 and TRBJ2-7; 8 bases are shared with TRBD2. Germline trimming cut 7 bases from V and 3 bases from J; bases unmatched to any gene: 8. The CDR3 contains 14 residues. CDR1 MNHEY and CDR2 SMNVEV come from the germline V gene (reference sequence).

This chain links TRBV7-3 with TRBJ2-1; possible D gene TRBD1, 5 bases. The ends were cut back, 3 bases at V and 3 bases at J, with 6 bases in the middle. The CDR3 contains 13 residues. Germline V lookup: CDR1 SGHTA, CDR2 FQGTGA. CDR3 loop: CASSFDSYNEQFF. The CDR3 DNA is TGTGCCAGCAGCTTCGACAGCTACAATGAGCAGTTCTTC.

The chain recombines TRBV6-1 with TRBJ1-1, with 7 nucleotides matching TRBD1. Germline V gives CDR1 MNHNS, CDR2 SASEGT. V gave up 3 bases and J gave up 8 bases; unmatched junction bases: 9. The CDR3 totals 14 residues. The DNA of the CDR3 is TGTGCCAGCAGTGAGCGGGGACAGATTTTAGAAGCTTTCTTT. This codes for CASSERGQILEAFF.